A selection of T cell receptor beta chains follows, all from one sample in a study of shared clonotypes between healthy human individuals. The data were produced by immunoSEQ multiplex PCR, yet TCRdb's version contains in-frame clones alone and is incomplete. Of nearly 1 million clones in the sample, around 80% were seen once. The sequenced sample consisted of memory CD4+ T cells sorted from blood. Receptors were obtained from a man aged 18 to 35 in good health. The CDR3 runs from the conserved cysteine through the conserved F or W. The D gene is left open where the match is weak. Some rows have no size entry. The others give once, few or many, or a class for an expanded clone.

>TRBJ2-7|-|many|TRBV9
TGTGCCAGCAGCGTAGAACCCTCCTACGAGCAGTACTTC
CASSVEPSYEQYF
>TRBJ1-6|-|-|TRBV7-2
TGTGCCAGCAGCTTAGGAGGGCCAAATAATTCACCCCTCCACTTT
CASSLGGPNNSPLHF
>TRBJ2-3|-|-|TRBV6-6
TGTGCCAGCAATTGGCGGAGCACAGATACGCAGTATTTT
CASNWRSTDTQYF
>TRBJ1-6|-|-|TRBV13
TGTGCCAGCAGCTTTACGGGAGCAGCCTCCCTTCCCTATAATTCACCCCTCCACTTT
CASSFTGAASLPYNSPLHF
>TRBJ2-3|-|once|TRBV7-2
TGTGCCAGCAGCTTAGGGGGGCTTATGGGCACAGATACGCAGTATTTT
CASSLGGLMGTDTQYF
>TRBJ2-6|-|-|TRBV5-4
TGTGCCAGCACCACGACAGGATCGGGCGTCCTGACTTTC
CASTTTGSGVLTF
>TRBJ1-6|-|few|TRBV5-1
TGCGCCAGCAGCTTATGGACTGATAATTCACCCCTCCACTTT
CASSLWTDNSPLHF
>TRBJ1-2|-|-|TRBV5-6
TGTGCCAGCAGCTGGGTTTATGGCTACACCTTC
CASSWVYGYTF
>TRBJ1-2|TRBD1|-|TRBV5-1
TGCGCCAGCAGTGCAAGATCCCAGGGGGCTAAGGGCTACACCTTC
CASSARSQGAKGYTF
>TRBJ1-6|-|few|TRBV11-3
TGTGCCAGCAGCTTAACAGGAAATTCACCCCTCCACTTT
CASSLTGNSPLHF
>TRBJ1-1|-|-|TRBV5-1
TGCGCCAGCAGCCAGCTTTCCGGCGGGACTGAAGCTTTCTTT
CASSQLSGGTEAFF
>TRBJ1-1|-|-|TRBV6-5
TGTGCCAGCAGTGGCAACACTGAAGCTTTCTTT
CASSGNTEAFF
>TRBJ2-2|-|-|TRBV7-2
TGTGCCAGCAGCGTGAACACCGGGGAGCTGTTTTTT
CASSVNTGELFF
>TRBJ2-2|TRBD2|-|TRBV29-1
TGCAGCGTCCGACTAGCGAGGGGGGAGCTGTTTTTT
CSVRLARGELFF
>TRBJ1-2|-|-|TRBV21-1
TGTGCCAGCCCTGACAACTATGGCTACACCTTC
CASPDNYGYTF
>TRBJ2-5|TRBD1|-|TRBV28
TGTGCCAGCCGGGGGACAGGGAGAGAGACCCAGTACTTC
CASRGTGRETQYF
>TRBJ2-7|-|-|TRBV21-1
TGTGCCAGCAGCAATGGGGACAGGCCACGCTCGCTCTCCTACGAGCAGTACTTC
CASSNGDRPRSLSYEQYF
>TRBJ1-2|TRBD1|-|TRBV19
TGTGCCAGTAGTATCCCGTCCGGGACAGGATTTAACTATGGCTACACCTTC
CASSIPSGTGFNYGYTF
>TRBJ2-7|TRBD1|-|TRBV5-8
TGTGCCAGCAGCTCGGGACAGACAGCCTACGAGCAGTACTTC
CASSSGQTAYEQYF
>TRBJ2-3|-|-|TRBV6-5
TGTGCCAGCAGACACAGGGATGGCACAGATACGCAGTATTTT
CASRHRDGTDTQYF
>TRBJ2-7|TRBD2|few|TRBV5-4
TGTGCCAGCAGCTTGGGATCGGGTAGCGGGAGCTACGAGCAGTACTTC
CASSLGSGSGSYEQYF
>TRBJ1-5|-|-|TRBV7-6
TGTGCCAGCAGCTCGGCCGTTAGCAATCAGCCCCAGCATTTT
CASSSAVSNQPQHF